This record concerns one T cell receptor (beta chain) sequence. Authors' analysis steps: Reference gene primers were amplified, and this amplification served to estimate nucleated cell counts. Only in-frame clones appear in the TCRdb table, and some are missing; sequencing was by immunoSEQ multiplex PCR. V and J calls and clone size follow that table, whereas D and trimming were derived from the DNA. The sample holds 200,000 to 300,000 clones, around 90% seen once. The source of the sample is a study of blood T cell repertoires in COVID-19. Across the study: Samples of COVID-19 (acute and convalescent) were obtained from the United States, Italy and Spain. In each case, the material was cDNA or gDNA derived from T cells, B-cell-depleted T cells, or PBMCs.

The CDR3 covers 16 residues. Trimming took 4 bases from V and 1 from J; bases not matched to a gene: 8. Per germline, CDR1 SGHTS and CDR2 YDEGEE. The chain recombines TRBV5-8 with TRBJ1-5, with 7 bases matching TRBD1. Sequenced material: peripheral blood. This TCR derives from a human donor in a cohort sampled during active COVID-19. As DNA, the CDR3 is TGTGCCAGCAGCCGTGTTCGGGGACAGAGCAATCAGCCCCAGCATTTT. Amino acid sequence: CASSRVRGQSNQPQHF. The variable domain in full, with the rest retrieved from reference TRBV5-8 and TRBJ1-5, is EAGVTQSPTHLIKTRGQQATLRCSPISGHTSVYWYQQALGLGLQFLLWYDEGEERNRGNFPPRFSGRQFPNYSSELNVNALELEDSALYLCASSRVRGQSNQPQHFGDGTRLSIL.